The next 18 T cell receptor beta chains were all read from a single sample in a study of beta chain features in type 1 diabetes. The whole isolated RNA underwent reverse transcription, so sequencing captured expressed TCRB transcripts. Only in-frame clones appear in the TCRdb table, and some are missing; sequencing was by immunoSEQ multiplex PCR. The repertoire consists of around 240,000 clones, with approximately 70% occurring once and the leading ten covering 0.053%. The specimen was naive CD4+ T cells from blood. Every receptor here comes from a man younger than 45 in good health.

This clone was seen just once. This sequence joins TRBV2 and TRBJ2-3; a possible D gene is TRBD1 (6 bases). Per germline, CDR1 SNHLY and CDR2 FYNNEI. This CDR3 contains 14 residues. V was clipped by 4 bases and J by 0 bases, with 8 bases between them. In DNA, the CDR3 is TGTGCCAGCAGTGGGGACACTAGCACAGATACGCAGTATTTT. This encodes CASSGDTSTDTQYF.

The rearrangement uses TRBV5-1 and TRBJ1-5; 7 bases match TRBD1. Trimming removed 4 bases from V and 2 bases from J; junction bases left unmatched: 6. The germline V gene encodes CDR1 SGHRS and CDR2 YFSETQ. CDR3 length equals 15 residues. CDR3 DNA: TGCGCCAGCAGCCCAGACGGACAGGGCAATCAGCCCCAGCATTTT. This codes for CASSPDGQGNQPQHF.

This clone was recorded a few times. This chain uses TRBV20-1 with TRBJ2-1, with D uncertain. Trimming removed 5 bases from V and 8 bases from J, with 10 bases in between. The V gene's germline CDR1 is DFQATT and CDR2 SNEGSKA (reference sequence). This CDR3 comprises 11 residues. The CDR3 region has the DNA TGCAGTGCTCGCTACCCCGATGAGCAGTTCTTC. This encodes CSARYPDEQFF.

This CDR3 reads CASRLAGGDEQFF. CDR3 in DNA: TGCGCCAGCAGACTAGCGGGAGGTGATGAGCAGTTCTTC. The chain couples TRBV5-1 to TRBJ2-1, with 12 bases aligning to TRBD2. The CDR3 covers 13 residues. Losses at the gene ends were 5 bases for V and 8 bases for J; bases not matched to a gene: 2. Germline CDR1 reads SGHRS; CDR2 reads YFSETQ.

V and J are TRBV11-2 and TRBJ2-2, with 10 bases fitting TRBD2. CDR1 and CDR2 (germline): SGHAT, FQNNGV. J lost 5 bases, V lost 5 bases, and 8 bases had no gene match. The CDR3 runs to 16 residues. This CDR3 reads CASSTLAGARTGELFF. The CDR3 nucleotides read TGTGCCAGCAGCACTCTAGCGGGGGCACGAACCGGGGAGCTGTTTTTT.

The sample holds a few counts of this clone. V and J are TRBV30 and TRBJ2-1; 7 bases map to TRBD2. Germline loops: CDR1 GTSNPN, CDR2 SVGIG (reference sequence). The CDR3 consists of 13 residues. V lost 4 bases to trimming and J lost 4 bases; unmatched junction nucleotides: 4. CDR3 coding DNA: TGTGCCTGGAACAGCGGGGAGTACAATGAGCAGTTCTTC. As protein: CAWNSGEYNEQFF.

The chain combines TRBV28 with TRBJ2-7; 10 positions agree with TRBD1. Losses at the gene ends were 5 bases for V and 2 bases for J; bases not matched to a gene: 12. Germline V lookup: CDR1 MDHEN, CDR2 SYDVKM. The length of the CDR3 is 17 residues. CDR3: CASSLSLRDRGTYEQYF. DNA for the CDR3: TGTGCCAGCAGTCTCTCCCTCCGGGACAGGGGTACCTACGAGCAGTACTTC.

The sample holds a few counts of this clone. The chain carries TRBV20-1 and TRBJ1-3, with 11 bases aligning to TRBD1. Germline trimming cut 5 bases from V and 10 bases from J; bases unmatched to any gene: 1. This CDR3 is 11 amino acids long. CDR1 is DFQATT, CDR2 SNEGSKA, per germline (reference sequence). In DNA, the CDR3 is TGCAGTGCTGGACAGGGGGCAACCATATATTTT. This gives the protein CSAGQGATIYF.

The chain couples TRBV28 to TRBJ2-6, with D uncertain. CDR3 length: 16 residues. Germline V gene data show CDR1 as MDHEN and CDR2 as SYDVKM. V lost 2 bases and J 2 bases, leaving 10 bases between the germline ends. CDR3 DNA: TGTGCCAGCAGTTTACAGGTTATCGCTGGGGCCAACGTCCTGACTTTC. Translating it yields CASSLQVIAGANVLTF.

The chain combines TRBV10-3 with TRBJ2-7; a possible D gene is TRBD1 (6 bases). CDR1 and CDR2 from the germline V gene are ENHRY and SYGVKD. The CDR3 loop spans 15 amino acids. The V end was cut by 0 bases, the J end by 2 bases, with 11 bases between. CDR3 nucleotides: TGTGCCATCAGTGAGTCGAACAGGGTAACCTACGAGCAGTACTTC. Translation: CAISESNRVTYEQYF.

The V and J genes are TRBV19 and TRBJ1-5; D is unclear. Trimming took 9 bases from V and 4 from J, leaving 7 bases between them. There are 11 residues in the CDR3. Germline V CDR1 and CDR2: LNHDA, SQIVND (reference sequence). The DNA of the CDR3 is TGTGCCAGCGGCCCGAATCAGCCCCAGCATTTT. Translated, it gives CASGPNQPQHF.

This clone was recorded a few times. The chain recombines TRBV7-9 with TRBJ2-1, with 10 bases aligning to TRBD1. Germline lookup yields CDR1 SEHNR and CDR2 FQNEAQ (reference sequence). The ends lost 4 bases at V and 9 bases at J; junction bases unmatched: 9. This CDR3 contains 15 residues. CDR3 bases: TGTGCCAGCAGCTCCGGACAGGGGGATTTTGGTGAGCAGTTCTTC. Its protein product is CASSSGQGDFGEQFF.

The rearrangement uses TRBV25-1 and TRBJ2-7; 7 bases match TRBD1. V was clipped by 3 bases and J by 3 bases; unmatched bases: 5. This CDR3 region has 14 residues. The germline V gene encodes CDR1 MGHDK and CDR2 SYGVNS. CDR3 DNA sequence: TGTGCCAGCAGTGACCCAGGGGGTAACTACGAGCAGTACTTC. Amino acid sequence: CASSDPGGNYEQYF.

In its sample, this clone was seen a few times. The chain's CDR3 is CASSSGLAGGDTQYF. The CDR3 DNA reads TGCGCCAGCAGCTCGGGACTAGCGGGAGGAGATACGCAGTATTTT. This chain links TRBV5-1 with TRBJ2-3, with 15 bases lining up with TRBD2. The CDR3 has 15 residues. CDR1 is SGHRS, CDR2 YFSETQ, per germline. With V trimmed by 3 bases and J by 5 bases, 1 base remained unmatched.

The V call is TRBV30, the J call TRBJ1-5; D is unclear. CDR3 size: 14 residues. Germline V gene sequence: CDR1 GTSNPN, CDR2 SVGIG (reference sequence). Trimming pared 1 base from V and 9 bases from J, leaving 16 bases between. The CDR3 nucleotides read TGTGCCTGGAGTGGTACCGACCCAATTCGGCCCCAGCATTTT. Residues: CAWSGTDPIRPQHF.

The CDR3 nucleotides are TGTGCCTGGAGTCCTATGGAGCTCCGGCAGTTCTTC. Translation: CAWSPMELRQFF. V gene TRBV30 combines with J gene TRBJ2-1; D is ambiguous. This CDR3 spans 12 amino acids. The ends were cut back, 2 bases at V and 12 bases at J, with 14 bases in the middle. Germline-derived CDR1 and CDR2 are GTSNPN and SVGIG (reference sequence).

V gene TRBV25-1 combines with J gene TRBJ2-1; unclear D gene. The V gene lost 4 bases and the J gene lost 13 bases, with 11 bases spanning the gap. CDR3 size: 11 residues. Per germline, CDR1 MGHDK and CDR2 SYGVNS. The CDR3 sequence: CASSGVAAQFF. The CDR3 DNA reads as TGTGCCAGCAGTGGGGTGGCGGCACAGTTCTTC.

The chain uses TRBV7-9 and TRBJ2-6; D possibly uses TRBD1 or TRBD2 (5 bases each). Germline loops: CDR1 SEHNR, CDR2 FQNEAQ (reference sequence). Trimming took off 5 bases at V and 2 bases at J, with 19 bases between the two ends. CDR3 size: 18 residues. CDR3 DNA: TGTGCCAGCAGCCCACTAGGGACCTCGGTCGCTGGGGCCAACGTCCTGACTTTC. It codes for CASSPLGTSVAGANVLTF.